The 19 T cell receptor beta chains below come from one sample, sequenced in a study of T cell repertoires in aging, cancer and after chemotherapy. Rearranged V-D-J TRB sequences were amplified with a mixed TRB-A/B primer pool. TCRdb called the multiplex PCR reads again in MiXCR, with one record for every CDR3 protein. This table has more than 9,000 distinct CDR3 sequences, 32% appearing once. Peripheral blood genomic DNA, not sorted cells or RNA, was the template. Sequencing input: blood. Receptors were obtained from a human donor in good health.

Comment on this clonotype: This may stem from a read error, because a much larger clone lies one nucleotide away. The rearrangement links TRBV11-3 to TRBJ1-1; unclear D gene. V lost 1 base, J lost 3 bases, and 9 bases lay in between. Per germline, CDR1 SGHNT and CDR2 YENEEA. The CDR3 sequence is 14 residues long. Here the CDR3 reads CASSLGGCDTEAFF. DNA for the CDR3: TGTGCCAGCAGCTTAGGCGGATGCGACACTGAAGCTTTCTTT.

V usage is TRBV5-6 and J usage is TRBJ1-4; TRBD1 aligns across 11 bases. The CDR3 has 19 amino acids. CDR1 SGHDT and CDR2 YYEEEE come from the germline V gene. Germline trimming cut 4 bases from V and 0 bases from J; bases unmatched to any gene: 11. The CDR3 protein is CASSQGTGGLLATNEKLFF. In nucleotides, the CDR3 is TGTGCCAGCAGCCAAGGGACAGGGGGTCTCCTTGCAACTAATGAAAAACTGTTTTTT.

V and J are TRBV6-5 and TRBJ1-2, with 7 bases that match TRBD1. The CDR3 loop spans 16 amino acids. CDR1 is MNHEY, CDR2 SVGAGI, per germline. The ends lost 1 base at V and 5 bases at J; junction bases unmatched: 10. The CDR3 spells CASSYWRQGDGYGYTF. CDR3 in DNA: TGTGCCAGCAGTTACTGGCGACAGGGAGATGGGTATGGCTACACCTTC.

The chain carries TRBV20-1 and TRBJ1-4; tentatively, D is TRBD1 (5 bases). V was clipped by 6 bases and J by 8 bases, with 13 bases between them. Per the germline V gene, CDR1 is DFQATT and CDR2 is SNEGSKA (reference sequence). The CDR3 has 12 residues. CDR3 region: CSAMDGGEKLFF. DNA of the CDR3: TGCAGTGCAATGGACGGGGGGGAAAAACTGTTTTTT.

With regard to this clonotype: The germline gene is not matched at one end of the junction; a read error may be the cause. CDR3 region: CASSQTGVTNQPQHF. CDR3 bases: TGCGCCAGCAGCCAAACAGGGGTTACGAACCAGCCCCAGCATTTT. The chain joins TRBV7-2 to TRBJ1-5, with 7 bases matching TRBD1. From germline, CDR1 is SGHTA and CDR2 FQGNSA. This CDR3 region has 15 residues.

This clonotype was detected only a few times. The V call is TRBV6-5, the J call TRBJ2-3; no firm D call. The germline gives CDR1 MNHEY, CDR2 SVGAGI. The CDR3 is 13 residues long. Trimming removed 4 bases from V and 0 bases from J, with 5 bases in between. The CDR3 nucleotides read TGTGCCAGCAGTTTTTCTAGCACAGATACGCAGTATTTT. This sequence encodes CASSFSSTDTQYF.

The chain links TRBV19 to TRBJ1-3, with no clear D. Per the germline V gene, CDR1 is LNHDA and CDR2 is SQIVND (reference sequence). Trimming cost V 3 bases and J 2 bases, with 14 bases left between them. This CDR3 is 16 amino acids long. The CDR3 sequence is CASSIKRNLAGNTIYF. The CDR3 DNA reads as TGTGCCAGTAGTATTAAGAGGAATCTCGCTGGAAACACCATATATTTT.

The J gene is TRBJ2-3, the V gene TRBV28; D gene unclear. The CDR3 covers 15 residues. Trimming removed 4 bases from V and 2 bases from J, with 13 bases in between. Germline lookup yields CDR1 MDHEN and CDR2 SYDVKM. In DNA, the CDR3 is TGTGCCAGCAGTTCCGCCTTATTCGTCACAGATACGCAGTATTTT. Translating it yields CASSSALFVTDTQYF.

This clonotype is medium-sized (0.01 to 0.1%) within its sample. V is TRBV7-6 and J is TRBJ2-3, with unresolved D. Trimming pared 2 bases from V and 3 bases from J, leaving 9 bases between. CDR3 length equals 14 residues. Germline CDR1 is SGHVS and CDR2 is FNYEAQ. The CDR3 region is CASSLTATTDTQYF. The CDR3, as DNA: TGTGCCAGCAGCTTAACAGCCACGACAGATACGCAGTATTTT.

CDR3 in amino acids: CSASGTKNYGYTF. Here the CDR3 DNA reads TGCAGTGCTAGCGGGACAAAAAACTATGGCTACACCTTC. This sequence joins TRBV20-1 and TRBJ1-2, with D maybe TRBD1 (6 bases). V lost 3 bases, J lost 2 bases, and 10 bases lay in between. Per the germline V gene, CDR1 is DFQATT and CDR2 is SNEGSKA (reference sequence). The CDR3 runs to 13 residues.

The V and J genes are TRBV5-5 and TRBJ1-2; D unclear. The V and J ends lost 2 bases and 4 bases respectively, with 9 bases between them. Looked up from germline, CDR1 is SGHKS and CDR2 is YYEKEE (reference sequence). This CDR3 contains 13 residues. DNA for the CDR3: TGTGCCAGCAGCTTAGAGTCCAGCTATGGCTACACCTTC. Amino acid sequence: CASSLESSYGYTF.

This clonotype is medium-sized by share. The V call is TRBV19, the J call TRBJ1-2; D remains unclear. The V end lost 3 bases, the J end lost 8 bases, and 13 bases lay between the germline ends. Germline loops: CDR1 LNHDA, CDR2 SQIVND (reference sequence). This CDR3 comprises 13 residues. The CDR3 reads CASSIGLREGYTF. The CDR3 DNA sequence: TGTGCCAGTAGTATTGGGCTCCGCGAGGGCTACACCTTC.

There are a few counts of this clonotype. This CDR3 reads CAISESVRLGNTQYF. For the CDR3, the DNA is TGTGCCATCAGTGAGTCAGTTCGGCTCGGGAATACGCAGTATTTT. V and J are TRBV10-3 and TRBJ2-3, with D perhaps TRBD2 (5 bases). This CDR3 has 15 residues. Germline-derived CDR1 and CDR2 are ENHRY and SYGVKD. V lost 0 bases, J lost 7 bases, and 14 bases lay in between.

This clonotype occurred a few times. The rearrangement links TRBV30 to TRBJ1-1; 8 bases are shared with TRBD1. V lost 8 bases and J lost 3; bases outside the gene matches: 11. The CDR3 is made up of 14 amino acids. CDR1 and CDR2 from the germline V gene are GTSNPN and SVGIG (reference sequence). CDR3 amino acids: CAIQGAGPYTEAFF. DNA for the CDR3: TGTGCCATCCAGGGGGCAGGGCCGTACACTGAAGCTTTCTTT.

This clonotype appeared a few times. V is TRBV7-9 and J is TRBJ1-2; the match to TRBD1 covers 10 bases. CDR3 length equals 14 residues. V shed 4 bases, J shed 5 bases, and the junction held 4 bases outside the gene matches. From germline, CDR1 is SEHNR and CDR2 FQNEAQ (reference sequence). The CDR3 spells CASSSGQGGYGYTF. In nucleotides, the CDR3 is TGTGCCAGCAGCTCCGGACAGGGGGGTTATGGCTACACCTTC. Combining the CDR3 with reference TRBV7-9 and TRBJ1-2 gives the whole variable domain DTGVSQNPRHKITKRGQNVTFRCDPISEHNRLYWYRQTLGQGPEFLTYFQNEAQLEKSRLLSDRFSAERPKGSFSTLEIQRTEQGDSAMYLCASSSGQGGYGYTFGSGTRLTVV.

The chain has TRBV5-1 and TRBJ2-1; D possibly matches TRBD1 or TRBD2 (5 bases each). The CDR3 totals 17 residues. Germline V gene lookup returns CDR1 SGHRS and CDR2 YFSETQ. Trimming stripped 4 bases from V and 4 bases from J, with 21 bases between. This chain's CDR3 is CASSPTRGAGRYNEQFF. In DNA form, the CDR3 reads TGCGCCAGCAGCCCTACTAGGGGTGCGGGTAGGTACAATGAGCAGTTCTTC.

In this sample, this clonotype is medium-sized. The rearrangement uses TRBV12-3 or TRBV12-4 and TRBJ2-5; TRBD1 matches at 7 bases. With V trimmed by 7 bases and J by 4 bases, 12 bases remained unmatched. The length of the CDR3 is 15 residues. CDR3: CASTNNRGGRETQYF. The CDR3 bases are TGTGCCAGCACCAACAACAGGGGCGGACGAGAGACCCAGTACTTC.

This clonotype is classed as medium-sized. The chain links TRBV27 to TRBJ2-1, with D perhaps assigned TRBD1 or TRBD2 (6 bases each). This CDR3 is built from 14 residues. The V gene lost 2 bases and the J gene lost 7 bases, with 12 bases spanning the gap. Per the germline V gene, CDR1 is MNHEY and CDR2 is SMNVEV (reference sequence). The CDR3 DNA is TGTGCCAGCAGTTTACTCGGAGGGGGGAATGAGCAGTTCTTC. Amino acid sequence: CASSLLGGGNEQFF.

This clonotype was found a few times. This rearrangement joins TRBV19 to TRBJ1-6, with TRBD1 identical over 9 bases. CDR3 size: 13 residues. The J segment lost 10 bases and the V segment lost 9 bases, leaving 7 bases of the junction unmatched. Germline values: CDR1 LNHDA, CDR2 SQIVND (reference sequence). CDR3 in DNA: TGTGCCAGCCCGGGACAGGGTAGCTCACCCCTCCACTTT. Amino acid sequence: CASPGQGSSPLHF.